This TCR beta chain was captured by sequencing in a study of vaccination effects on CD4 cells after COVID-19. Findings of the study overall: Clones that were induced by infection or by vaccine showed marked contraction late after vaccination. Few convalescent patients, and no early post-infection timepoints, were available to the study.

Using immunoSEQ multiplex PCR, the repertoire was profiled, and TCRdb retains in-frame clones only, with some absent. The sample carries some 22,000 clones, 60% to 85% recorded once. This CDR3 has 14 amino acids. CDR1 and CDR2 from the germline V gene are LGHDT and YNNKEL (reference sequence). Trimming took off 4 bases at V and 3 bases at J, with 12 bases between the two ends. Before sequencing took place, the ViraFEST assay used viral peptide pools to expand antigen-specific CD4+ T cells. Having been cultured for ten to eleven days, the cells underwent CD4+ T cell isolation. All study participants received two doses of BNT162b2 or mRNA-1273 vaccine. Fewer than 2.5 million PBMC were seeded per well and grown in the presence of around 10 IU/ml IL-2 and roughly 9.9 ug/ml peptides. Half-medium exchanges with IL-2 medium took place on days 3 and 7. The sample holds one count of this clone. Its antigen remains unidentified.

The sequence came from a human donor who received a COVID-19 vaccine. This chain links TRBV3-1 (or the pseudogene TRBV3-2) with TRBJ1-2, with TRBD1 as a possible D gene (5 bases). The sequences come from CD4+ T cells from PBMCs cultured with HCoV-NL63 spike peptides, collected after COVID-19 vaccination. CDR3 sequence (DNA): TGTGCCAGCAGCCCTGGGGGGAGGGACTATGGCTACACCTTC. Its translation: CASSPGGRDYGYTF.